The clone carrying this T cell receptor (beta chain) has only a few counts. Its antigen is not known. These data originate in a study of T cell repertoires in cytomegalovirus infection. Germline V CDR1 and CDR2: SGHVS, FNYEAQ. The ends lost 1 base at V and 8 bases at J; junction bases unmatched: 8. This CDR3 spans 16 amino acids. In TCRdb, the reads were re-called with MiXCR into one record per CDR3 protein. The table records approximately 470,000 distinct CDR3 sequences, under 55% of them present only once. Source: cultured PBMCs, taken from culture after CMV antigen stimulation. The sequence derives from a human donor in good health (CMV status not recorded). Some clones in this sample may be carry-over from other donors' samples. The chain carries TRBV7-6 and TRBJ1-6; 7 nucleotides match TRBD1. This CDR3 reads CASSLVAGGEDSPLHF. CDR3 sequence (DNA): TGTGCCAGCAGCTTAGTGGCAGGGGGGGAAGATTCACCCCTCCACTTT.